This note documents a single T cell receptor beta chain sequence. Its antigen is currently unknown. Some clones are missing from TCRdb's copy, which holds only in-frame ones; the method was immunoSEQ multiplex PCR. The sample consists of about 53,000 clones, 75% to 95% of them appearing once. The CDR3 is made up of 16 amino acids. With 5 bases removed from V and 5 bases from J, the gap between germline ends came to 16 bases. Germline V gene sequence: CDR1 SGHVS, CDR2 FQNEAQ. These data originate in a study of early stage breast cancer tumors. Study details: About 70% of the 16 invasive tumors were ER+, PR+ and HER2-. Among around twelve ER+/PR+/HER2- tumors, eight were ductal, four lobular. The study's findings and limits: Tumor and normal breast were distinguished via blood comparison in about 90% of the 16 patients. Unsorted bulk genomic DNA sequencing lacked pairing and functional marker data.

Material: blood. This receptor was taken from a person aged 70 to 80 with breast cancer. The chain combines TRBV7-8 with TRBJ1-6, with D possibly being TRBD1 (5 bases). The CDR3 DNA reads TGTGCCAGCAGCAGCACCGGGGGAAGTAATAATTCACCCCTCCACTTT. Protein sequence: CASSSTGGSNNSPLHF.